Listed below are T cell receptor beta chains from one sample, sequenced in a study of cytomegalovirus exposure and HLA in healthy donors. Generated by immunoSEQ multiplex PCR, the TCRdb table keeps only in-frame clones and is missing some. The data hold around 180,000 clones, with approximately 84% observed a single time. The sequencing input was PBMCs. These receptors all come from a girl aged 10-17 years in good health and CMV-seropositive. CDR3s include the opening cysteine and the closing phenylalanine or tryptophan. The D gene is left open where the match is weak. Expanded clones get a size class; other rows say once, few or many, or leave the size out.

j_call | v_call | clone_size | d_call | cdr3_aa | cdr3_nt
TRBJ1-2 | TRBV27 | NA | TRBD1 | CASSPEGRGHYGYTF | TGTGCCAGCAGTCCAGAGGGCAGGGGGCACTATGGCTACACCTTC
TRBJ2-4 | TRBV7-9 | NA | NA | CASSGTGLRAKNIQYF | TGTGCCAGCAGCGGAACAGGGTTACGAGCCAAAAACATTCAGTACTTC
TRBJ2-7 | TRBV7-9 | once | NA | CASSLTGRDYEQYF | TGTGCCAGCAGCTTAACTGGCCGGGACTACGAGCAGTACTTC
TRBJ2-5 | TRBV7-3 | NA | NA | CASSLLGRGETQYF | TGTGCCAGCAGCTTGTTGGGTCGCGGAGAGACCCAGTACTTC
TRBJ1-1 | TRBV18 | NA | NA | CASSPPTAMNTEAFF | TGTGCCAGCTCACCACCGACAGCGATGAACACTGAAGCTTTCTTT
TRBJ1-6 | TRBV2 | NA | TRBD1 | CASSAGTGVHF | TGTGCCAGCAGCGCGGGGACAGGGGTCCACTTT
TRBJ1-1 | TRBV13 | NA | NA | CASSFSQGNTEAFF | TGTGCCAGCAGCTTCTCACAGGGGAACACTGAAGCTTTCTTT
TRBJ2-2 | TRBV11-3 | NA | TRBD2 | CASSSPSGGADTGELFF | TGTGCCAGCAGCTCCCCGAGCGGGGGGGCTGACACCGGGGAGCTGTTTTTT
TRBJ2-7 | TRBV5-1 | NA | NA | CASSLGDGSRPYEQYF | TGCGCCAGCAGCTTGGGTGATGGTTCGCGCCCCTACGAGCAGTACTTC
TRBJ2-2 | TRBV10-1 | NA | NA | CASSVSLGPGELFF | TGCGCCAGCAGTGTATCGTTGGGCCCCGGGGAGCTGTTTTTT
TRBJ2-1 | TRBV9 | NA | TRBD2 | CASSLLAGGYNEQFF | TGTGCCAGCAGCTTACTAGCGGGGGGGTACAATGAGCAGTTCTTC